This TCR beta chain was found in a study of cytomegalovirus exposure and HLA in healthy donors. Both 60 Vbeta primers and 13 Jbeta primers went into the PCR. The repertoire was sequenced with immunoSEQ multiplex PCR; TCRdb's copy has only in-frame clones and lacks some. The sample consists of 140,000 to 150,000 clones, roughly four fifths of them appearing once. Looked up from germline, CDR1 is SGHDN and CDR2 is FVKESK. With 4 bases removed from V and 3 bases from J, the gap between germline ends came to 6 bases. The CDR3 covers 12 residues. The clonotype originates from a man aged 25 to 40 in good health and CMV-seronegative. The specimen was PBMCs. This chain connects TRBV14 to TRBJ1-1; D remains unclear. The CDR3 sequence is CASSRGYTEAFF. The CDR3 DNA reads as TGTGCCAGCAGCCGCGGGTACACTGAAGCTTTCTTT. The full variable domain, rest sourced from reference TRBV14 and TRBJ1-1, is EAGVTQFPSHSVIEKGQTVTLRCDPISGHDNLYWYRRVMGKEIKFLLHFVKESKQDESGMPNNRFLAERTGGTYSTLKVQPAELEDSGVYFCASSRGYTEAFFGQGTRLTVV.